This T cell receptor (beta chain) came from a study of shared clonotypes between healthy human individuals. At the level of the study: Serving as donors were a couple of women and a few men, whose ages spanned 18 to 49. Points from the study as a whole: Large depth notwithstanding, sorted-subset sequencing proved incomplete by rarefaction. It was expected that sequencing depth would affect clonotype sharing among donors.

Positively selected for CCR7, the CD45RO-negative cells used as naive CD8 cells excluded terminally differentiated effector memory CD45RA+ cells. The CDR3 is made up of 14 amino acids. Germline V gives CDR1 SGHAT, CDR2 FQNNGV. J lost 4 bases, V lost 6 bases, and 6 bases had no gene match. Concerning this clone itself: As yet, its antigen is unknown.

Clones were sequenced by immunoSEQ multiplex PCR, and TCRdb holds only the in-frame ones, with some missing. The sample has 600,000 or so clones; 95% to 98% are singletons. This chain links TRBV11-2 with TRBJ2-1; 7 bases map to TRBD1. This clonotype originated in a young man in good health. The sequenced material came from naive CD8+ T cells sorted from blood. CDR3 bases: TGTGCCAGCAGTGAGAGGGGGCGATACAATGAGCAGTTCTTC. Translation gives CASSERGRYNEQFF.